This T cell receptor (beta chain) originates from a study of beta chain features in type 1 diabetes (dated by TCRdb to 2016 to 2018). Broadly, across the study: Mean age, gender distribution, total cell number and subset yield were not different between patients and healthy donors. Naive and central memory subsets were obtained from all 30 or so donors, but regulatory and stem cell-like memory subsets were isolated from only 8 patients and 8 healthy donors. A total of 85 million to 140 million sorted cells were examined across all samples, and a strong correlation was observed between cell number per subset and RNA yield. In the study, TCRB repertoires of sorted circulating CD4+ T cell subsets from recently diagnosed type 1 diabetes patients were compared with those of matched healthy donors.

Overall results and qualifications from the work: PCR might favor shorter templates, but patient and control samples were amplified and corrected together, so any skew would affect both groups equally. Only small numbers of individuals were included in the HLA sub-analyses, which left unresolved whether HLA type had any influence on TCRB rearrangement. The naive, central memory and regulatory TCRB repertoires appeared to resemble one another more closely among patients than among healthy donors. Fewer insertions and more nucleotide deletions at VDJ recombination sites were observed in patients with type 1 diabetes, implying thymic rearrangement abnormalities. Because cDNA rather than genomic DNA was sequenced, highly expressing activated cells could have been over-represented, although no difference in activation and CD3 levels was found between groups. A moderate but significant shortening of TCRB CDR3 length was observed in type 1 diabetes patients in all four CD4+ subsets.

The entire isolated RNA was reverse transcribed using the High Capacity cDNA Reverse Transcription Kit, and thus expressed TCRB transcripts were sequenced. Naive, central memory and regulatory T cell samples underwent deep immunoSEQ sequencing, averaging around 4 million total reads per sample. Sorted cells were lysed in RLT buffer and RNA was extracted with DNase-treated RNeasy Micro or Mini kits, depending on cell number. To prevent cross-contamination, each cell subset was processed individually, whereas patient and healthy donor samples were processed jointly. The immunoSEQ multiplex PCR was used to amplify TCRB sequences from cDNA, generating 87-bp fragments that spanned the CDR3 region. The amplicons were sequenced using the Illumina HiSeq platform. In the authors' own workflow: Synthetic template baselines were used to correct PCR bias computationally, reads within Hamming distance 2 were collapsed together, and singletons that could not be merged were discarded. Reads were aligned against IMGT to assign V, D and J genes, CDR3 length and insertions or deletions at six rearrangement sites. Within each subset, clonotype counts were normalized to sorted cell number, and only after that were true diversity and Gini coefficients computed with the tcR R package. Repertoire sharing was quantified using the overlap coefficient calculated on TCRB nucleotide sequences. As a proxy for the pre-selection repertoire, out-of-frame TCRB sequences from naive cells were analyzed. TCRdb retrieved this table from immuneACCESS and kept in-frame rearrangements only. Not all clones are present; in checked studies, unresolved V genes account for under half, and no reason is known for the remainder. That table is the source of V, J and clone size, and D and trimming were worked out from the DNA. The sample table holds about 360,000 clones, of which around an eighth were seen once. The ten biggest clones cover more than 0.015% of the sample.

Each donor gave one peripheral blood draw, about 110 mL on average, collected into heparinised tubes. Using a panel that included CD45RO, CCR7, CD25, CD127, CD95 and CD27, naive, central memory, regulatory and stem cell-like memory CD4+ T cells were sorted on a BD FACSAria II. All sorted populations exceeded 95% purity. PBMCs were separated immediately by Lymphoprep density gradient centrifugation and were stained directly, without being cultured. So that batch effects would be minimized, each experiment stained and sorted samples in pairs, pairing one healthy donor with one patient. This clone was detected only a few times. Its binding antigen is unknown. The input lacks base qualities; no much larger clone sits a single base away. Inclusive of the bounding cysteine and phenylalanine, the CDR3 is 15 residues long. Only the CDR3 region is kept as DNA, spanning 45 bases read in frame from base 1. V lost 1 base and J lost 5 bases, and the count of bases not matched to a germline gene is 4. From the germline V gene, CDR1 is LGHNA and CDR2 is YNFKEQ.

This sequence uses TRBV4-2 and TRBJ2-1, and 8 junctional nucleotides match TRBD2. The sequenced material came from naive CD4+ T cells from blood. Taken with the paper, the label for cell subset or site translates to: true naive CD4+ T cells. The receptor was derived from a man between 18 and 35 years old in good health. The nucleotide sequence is TGTGCCAGCAGCCAAGCCAGCGGGGGAAACAATGAGCAGTTCTTC. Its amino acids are CASSQASGGNNEQFF.